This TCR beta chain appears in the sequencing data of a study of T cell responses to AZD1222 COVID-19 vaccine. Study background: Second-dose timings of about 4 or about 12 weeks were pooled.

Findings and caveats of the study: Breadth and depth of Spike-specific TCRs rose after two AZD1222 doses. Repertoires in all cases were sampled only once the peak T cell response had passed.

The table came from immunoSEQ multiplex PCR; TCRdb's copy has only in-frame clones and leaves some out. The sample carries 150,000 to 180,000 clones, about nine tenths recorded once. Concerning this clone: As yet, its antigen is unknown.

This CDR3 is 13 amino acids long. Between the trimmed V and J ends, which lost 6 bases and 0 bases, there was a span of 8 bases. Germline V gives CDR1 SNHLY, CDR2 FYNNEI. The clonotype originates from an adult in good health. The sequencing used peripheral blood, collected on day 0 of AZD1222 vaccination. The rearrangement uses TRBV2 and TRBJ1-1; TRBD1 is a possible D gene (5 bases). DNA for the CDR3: TGTGCCAGCAGCAGGGAAGTGAACACTGAAGCTTTCTTT. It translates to CASSREVNTEAFF.